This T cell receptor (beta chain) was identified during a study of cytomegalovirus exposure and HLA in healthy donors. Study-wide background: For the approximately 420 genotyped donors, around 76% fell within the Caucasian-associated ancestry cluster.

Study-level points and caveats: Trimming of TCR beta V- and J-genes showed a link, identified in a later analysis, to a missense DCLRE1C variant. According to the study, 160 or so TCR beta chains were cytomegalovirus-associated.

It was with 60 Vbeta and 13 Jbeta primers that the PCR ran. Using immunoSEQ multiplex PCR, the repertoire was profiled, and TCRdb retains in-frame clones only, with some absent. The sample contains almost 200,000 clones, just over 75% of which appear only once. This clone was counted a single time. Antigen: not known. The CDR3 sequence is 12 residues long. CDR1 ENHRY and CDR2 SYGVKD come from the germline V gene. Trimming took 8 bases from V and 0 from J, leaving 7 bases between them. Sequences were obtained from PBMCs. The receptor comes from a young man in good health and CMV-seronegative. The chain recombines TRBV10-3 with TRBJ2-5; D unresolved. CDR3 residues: CAIRTDQETQYF. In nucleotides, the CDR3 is TGTGCCATCCGAACAGACCAAGAGACCCAGTACTTC.